The 15 T cell receptor beta chains given below trace back to one sample, sequenced in a study of blood T cell repertoires in COVID-19. Sequencing used immunoSEQ multiplex PCR; TCRdb keeps in-frame clones, though not all of them. The data contain about 59,000 clones, 75% to 95% of them singletons. Sequenced input: peripheral blood. The origin of the receptors is a human donor in a cohort sampled during active COVID-19.

The rearrangement uses TRBV12-3 or TRBV12-4 and TRBJ1-2; possibly TRBD1 for D (5 bases). CDR3 length equals 12 residues. Trimming took off 3 bases at V and 6 bases at J, with 8 bases between the two ends. The CDR3: CASSFKGHGYTF. In nucleotides, the CDR3 is TGTGCCAGCAGTTTTAAGGGGCATGGCTACACCTTC.

V is TRBV19 and J is TRBJ2-7, with D maybe TRBD2 (7 bases). V was pared by 5 bases and J by 2 bases, with 13 bases between. Looked up from germline, CDR1 is LNHDA and CDR2 is SQIVND (reference sequence). The CDR3 loop spans 14 amino acids. CDR3 sequence (DNA): TGTGCCAGTAGTGAAGGGGGGGGGCCCTACGAGCAGTACTTC. Translation gives CASSEGGGPYEQYF.

This chain joins TRBV7-8 and TRBJ2-2; 13 positions agree with TRBD2. The CDR3 extends over 22 amino acids. Trimming at V came to 5 bases and at J to 1 base, leaving 19 bases not matched to a gene. Germline-derived CDR1 and CDR2 are SGHVS and FQNEAQ. CDR3 amino acids: CASSGGMAGTSGAKMNTGELFF. CDR3 coding DNA: TGTGCCAGCAGCGGGGGGATGGCCGGGACTAGCGGGGCCAAAATGAACACCGGGGAGCTGTTTTTT.

This chain links TRBV28 with TRBJ2-3, with 11 bases aligning to TRBD2. CDR1 is MDHEN, CDR2 SYDVKM, per germline. The ends lost 6 bases at V and 8 bases at J; junction bases unmatched: 10. The CDR3 has 15 residues. The CDR3 DNA follows: TGTGCCAGCAGACGGTCCGGGACTAGCGGTGTTACGCAGTATTTT. Protein sequence: CASRRSGTSGVTQYF.

The chain is built from TRBV6-5 and TRBJ2-7, with no clear D. CDR1 is MNHEY, CDR2 SVGAGI, per germline. V lost 6 bases and J 2 bases, leaving 5 bases between the germline ends. The CDR3 loop spans 11 amino acids. CDR3 residues: CASSSAYEQYF. The CDR3 region has the DNA TGTGCCAGCAGCAGCGCCTACGAGCAGTACTTC.

This sequence joins TRBV4-1 and TRBJ2-1; 7 bases match TRBD2. The CDR3 length is 15 residues. J gave up 1 base and V 5 bases, and 5 bases lay outside the gene matches. The V gene's germline CDR1 is MGHRA and CDR2 YSYEKL. CDR3 in amino acids: CASSWREGSYNEQFF. Written as DNA, the CDR3 is TGCGCCAGCAGCTGGAGGGAGGGGTCCTACAATGAGCAGTTCTTC.

The rearrangement links TRBV7-9 to TRBJ2-3; TRBD1 aligns across 10 bases. Germline V gene sequence: CDR1 SEHNR, CDR2 FQNEAQ (reference sequence). The trim removed 5 bases at V and 2 bases at J, leaving 7 bases unmatched. CDR3 length: 16 residues. CDR3 residues: CASSTTTGGATDTQYF. The CDR3 coding sequence is TGTGCCAGCAGCACCACGACAGGGGGCGCCACAGATACGCAGTATTTT.

The chain employs TRBV7-3 and TRBJ2-1; 11 positions agree with TRBD1. The V and J ends lost 5 bases and 9 bases, in that order; junction bases with no gene match: 6. The CDR3 consists of 14 residues. Germline-derived CDR1 and CDR2 are SGHTA and FQGTGA. The CDR3 loop is CASSVDRGQGEQFF. CDR3 in DNA: TGTGCCAGCAGCGTGGACAGGGGGCAGGGTGAGCAGTTCTTC.

The chain has TRBV19 and TRBJ1-2; D is possibly TRBD1 (5 bases). The CDR3 length is 13 residues. V was shortened by 1 base and J by 4 bases, with 7 bases between the two germline ends. CDR1 and CDR2 from the germline V gene are LNHDA and SQIVND (reference sequence). Here the CDR3 DNA reads TGTGCCAGTAGTATAGGACAGAGCTATGGCTACACCTTC. Its protein is CASSIGQSYGYTF. The full variable domain, completed using reference TRBV19 and TRBJ1-2, is DGGITQSPKYLFRKEGQNVTLSCEQNLNHDAMYWYRQDPGQGLRLIYYSQIVNDFQKGDIAEGYSVSREKKESFPLTVTSAQKNPTAFYLCASSIGQSYGYTFGSGTRLTVV.

V is TRBV28 and J is TRBJ2-7; 7 bases agree with TRBD1. This CDR3 is built from 15 residues. The trim removed 10 bases at V and 7 bases at J, leaving 19 bases unmatched. Germline CDR1 is MDHEN and CDR2 is SYDVKM. CDR3 sequence: CATALWTGVLGEQYF. The CDR3 nucleotides are TGTGCCACCGCACTCTGGACAGGTGTTTTAGGTGAGCAGTACTTC. The full variable domain, in which reference TRBV28 and TRBJ2-7 provide the parts outside the CDR3, is DVKVTQSSRYLVKRTGEKVFLECVQDMDHENMFWYRQDPGLGLRLIYFSYDVKMKEKGDIPEGYSVSREKKERFSLILESASTNQTSMYLCATALWTGVLGEQYFGPGTRLTVT.

The V call is TRBV7-2, the J call TRBJ2-5; 7 bases are a match to TRBD2. Germline trimming cut 5 bases from V and 3 bases from J; bases unmatched to any gene: 12. Germline V gene sequence: CDR1 SGHTA, CDR2 FQGNSA. CDR3 length equals 16 residues. The CDR3 spells CASSQRGEGLEETQYF. In nucleotides, the CDR3 is TGTGCCAGCAGCCAACGGGGGGAGGGTTTGGAAGAGACCCAGTACTTC.

The J gene is TRBJ2-1, the V gene TRBV27; 9 bases are a match to TRBD1. Germline lookup yields CDR1 MNHEY and CDR2 SMNVEV (reference sequence). This CDR3 has 13 amino acids. V lost 5 bases, J lost 7 bases, and 3 bases stayed unmatched. CDR3 sequence (DNA): TGTGCCAGCAGTACGACAGGGGGGAATGAGCAGTTCTTC. Protein sequence: CASSTTGGNEQFF.

This chain joins TRBV19 and TRBJ1-1; D unclear. Germline V gene sequence: CDR1 LNHDA, CDR2 SQIVND (reference sequence). The CDR3 extends over 12 amino acids. Deletions cut 9 bases from V and 1 base from J, with 9 bases between. CDR3 sequence: CASLDGNTEAFF. CDR3 coding DNA: TGTGCCAGCCTAGACGGGAACACTGAAGCTTTCTTT.

V is TRBV7-2 and J is TRBJ1-4; D perhaps matches TRBD1 (5 bases). The ends were cut back, 5 bases at V and 3 bases at J, with 13 bases in the middle. CDR3 size: 15 residues. Germline CDR1 and CDR2: SGHTA and FQGNSA. The CDR3 reads CASSQVEGPNEKLFF. The CDR3 nucleotides are TGTGCCAGCAGCCAGGTGGAGGGGCCTAATGAAAAACTGTTTTTT.

This CDR3 reads CASSLTNSGNYEQFF. CDR3 DNA sequence: TGTGCCAGCAGCTTAACGAATAGCGGGAATTACGAGCAGTTCTTC. The chain has TRBV7-3 and TRBJ2-1; 8 bases are a match to TRBD2. After removal of 0 bases from V and 10 bases from J, the junction contained 8 bases not matched to a gene. CDR1 is SGHTA, CDR2 FQGTGA, per germline. The CDR3 length is 15 residues.